A selection of T cell receptor beta chains follows, all from one sample in a study of neurological immune-mediated disorders. TCRdb analysed the 5' RACE reads with MiXCR anew, one entry per CDR3 protein. The repertoire holds over 75,000 distinct CDR3 sequences, with nearly 6% as singletons. The sequenced sample was PBMCs. These receptors were taken from a woman aged 60-75 years with multiple sclerosis. Each CDR3 is given with its conserved first and last residue. The D gene is left open where the match is weak. Clone size is shown for a subset of rows, as once, few, many or a class of expanded clone.

size,J,V,D,CDR3,DNA
many,TRBJ1-3,TRBV11-2,TRBD1,CASSLWTGARNTIYF,TGTGCCAGCAGCCTCTGGACAGGAGCGAGGAACACCATATATTTT
many,TRBJ2-5,TRBV20-1,TRBD1,CSAGIGTGGETQYF,TGCAGTGCTGGGATCGGGACAGGGGGAGAGACCCAGTACTTC
many,TRBJ2-2,TRBV7-9,.,CASNIGELFF,TGTGCCAGCAATATCGGGGAGCTGTTTTTT
many,TRBJ2-7,TRBV3-1,.,CASSHGTRGEQYF,TGTGCCAGCAGCCACGGGACCAGGGGCGAGCAGTACTTC
many,TRBJ2-7,TRBV5-1,TRBD1,CASSFPGTGDYEQYF,TGCGCCAGCAGTTTCCCCGGGACAGGGGACTACGAGCAGTACTTC
many,TRBJ2-7,TRBV28,.,CASKEQGYEQYF,TGTGCCAGCAAAGAACAGGGCTACGAGCAGTACTTC
.,TRBJ2-7,TRBV29-1,.,CSVGQGRSEQYF,TGCAGCGTTGGTCAGGGTAGGAGCGAGCAGTACTTC
many,TRBJ2-4,TRBV30,TRBD2,CAWSGFERGTKNIQYF,TGTGCCTGGAGTGGGTTCGAGCGGGGAACGAAAAACATTCAGTACTTC
many,TRBJ1-2,TRBV5-1,.,CASSPAGGLGYTF,TGCGCCAGCAGCCCCGCGGGGGGGCTCGGCTACACCTTC
many,TRBJ2-7,TRBV7-9,TRBD2,CASSPPLRLAGVTYEQYF,TGTGCCAGCAGCCCCCCGCTCCGACTAGCGGGGGTGACCTACGAGCAGTACTTC
few,TRBJ1-5,TRBV20-1,.,CSAGNTGSPNQPQHF,TGCAGTGCTGGAAACACAGGGTCGCCCAATCAGCCCCAGCATTTT
many,TRBJ1-5,TRBV6-5,.,CASRDNEQGQPQHF,TGTGCCAGCAGGGATAACGAACAGGGACAGCCCCAGCATTTT